The source of this TCR beta chain is a study of blood T cell repertoires in COVID-19. About the research overall: The United States, Italy and Spain supplied acute and convalescent COVID-19 samples.

The protocol was immunoSEQ multiplex PCR, while the TCRdb copy is restricted to in-frame clones and leaves out a portion. This sample has approximately 230,000 clones, with roughly 82% found just once. Germline V gene lookup returns CDR1 MRHNA and CDR2 SNTAGT. The trim removed 6 bases at V and 5 bases at J, leaving 13 bases unmatched. CDR3 length equals 16 residues. What was sequenced was peripheral blood. The source is a woman of 80 years or more with active or convalescent COVID-19. The chain joins TRBV6-4 to TRBJ2-1, with TRBD1 identical over 7 bases. DNA of the CDR3: TGTGCCAGCAGCTCCTCCGGGACAGCTATGCACAATGAGCAGTTCTTC. Its protein product is CASSSSGTAMHNEQFF.